The source of this TCR beta chain is a study of graft-versus-host responses after intestinal transplantation. The wider study: Every one of the recipients received anti-thymocyte globulin induction and afterwards took tacrolimus and steroids for approximately 3 years. Whole-study findings and limits: The study associated peak circulating GvH clone levels with early post-transplant HvG declines. The marrow of recipients harbored GvH clones, and ileum or blood showed some of them first.

Germline CDR1 reads MNHEY; CDR2 reads SMNVEV (reference sequence). The CDR3 is 15 residues long. Regarding this clone: Its specificity is not known.

Clones were read by immunoSEQ multiplex PCR, and TCRdb kept only the in-frame ones, dropping some. The table lists under 85,000 clones, 94% of them singletons. The chain employs TRBV27 and TRBJ2-5, with 9 bases identical to TRBD2. The DNA end is more similar to TRBJ2-7, so the J call may be wrong. The TCR sequence derives from a human donor who received an intestinal transplant. Sequencing used unstimulated CD8+ T cells sorted from spleen or lymph node cells, obtained before intestinal transplant. This chain's CDR3 is CASSLSAGGRYEQYF. DNA of the CDR3: TGTGCCAGCAGTTTATCAGCGGGAGGTCGGTACGAGCAGTACTTC.